The clone carrying this TCR beta chain was seen a handful of times. As yet, its antigen is unknown. This specimen comes from a study of T cell repertoires in cytomegalovirus infection. Looking at the study overall: Matching HLA type, along with CMV infection, was indicated by public TCR beta signatures.

The CDR3 contains 14 residues. V shed 5 bases and J shed 2 bases, with 12 bases lying between them. Germline loops: CDR1 SNHLY, CDR2 FYNNEI. A single record per CDR3 protein comes from TCRdb applying MiXCR to the reads. The table lists roughly 310,000 distinct CDR3 sequences, around a sixth of them singletons. Notes on the study in general: Frequencies of public TCR beta families were cumulated, and this identified carriers of CMV plus the relevant HLA. Across the ex vivo response, the dominant clonotypes were HLA-C-restricted CMV-specific TCR beta clonotypes.

What was sequenced was PBMCs. The clonotype was recovered from a human donor in good health (CMV status not recorded). Some clones in this sample may be carry-over from other donors' samples. This chain links TRBV2 with TRBJ1-1, with TRBD1 as a possible D gene (6 bases). CDR3 DNA sequence: TGTGCCAGCAGTAAGGACAGAGTTAACACTGAAGCTTTCTTT. The encoded protein is CASSKDRVNTEAFF.